This T cell receptor (beta chain) derives from a study of spatial heterogeneity in lung cancer. Study-level background: Consistently, beta-chain sequences turned up in larger numbers than alpha-chain sequences did. Findings and caveats of the study: Detection of ubiquitous tumor TCRs in blood was higher at resection than follow-up.

TCR cDNA molecules were tagged individually, and each one carried a unique molecular identifier. In TCRdb, the 5' RACE reads were re-called with MiXCR into one record per CDR3 protein. The data contain 10,000 to 11,000 distinct CDR3 sequences, 24% of them singletons. This clonotype has just a few counts. Its antigen is as yet unknown. The time point denotes: sample taken at primary tumor resection. Frozen PBMC, nontumor lung or tumor provided whole RNA, which was sequenced unsorted. The approximately 78 donors had untreated early-stage non-small cell lung cancer. There are 14 residues in the CDR3. Germline CDR1 and CDR2: SGHAT and FQNNGV. Trimming left V 5 bases short and J 9 bases short, with 14 bases between.

This chain joins TRBV11-2 and TRBJ2-6; maybe TRBD2 (7 bases). This sequence originates from a female donor with early-stage non-small cell lung cancer. The sequenced sample was PBMCs, obtained at surgery. CDR3: CASSPNREGNVLTF. CDR3 DNA sequence: TGTGCCAGCAGCCCCAACAGGGAGGGCAACGTCCTGACTTTC.